This entry lists 27 T cell receptor beta chains sequenced from one sample in a study of cytomegalovirus exposure and HLA in healthy donors. It was with 60 Vbeta and 13 Jbeta primers that the PCR ran. Method: immunoSEQ multiplex PCR; TCRdb's copy keeps in-frame clones and lacks some. The sample lists about 150,000 clones, around 79% seen once, with about 6.7% in the top ten. The sequenced sample consisted of PBMCs. The receptors were sampled from a man between 45 and 60 years old in good health and CMV-seropositive.

In this sample, this clone is medium-sized. The chain has TRBV28 and TRBJ2-2, with 9 bases aligning to TRBD2. The germline V gene encodes CDR1 MDHEN and CDR2 SYDVKM. This CDR3 contains 15 residues. V trimming: 6 bases; J trimming: 2 bases; junction bases outside the gene matches: 4. The CDR3 protein is CASSPTSGNTGELFF. CDR3 sequence (DNA): TGTGCCAGCAGCCCGACTAGCGGAAACACCGGGGAGCTGTTTTTT.

The chain carries TRBV5-6 and TRBJ2-7; 7 positions agree with TRBD1. V was pared by 4 bases and J by 4 bases, with 5 bases of the junction left unmatched. CDR1 is SGHDT and CDR2 is YYEEEE in the germline V gene. The CDR3 runs to 13 residues. The CDR3 is CASSVGTAYEQYF. The DNA for the CDR3 is TGTGCCAGCAGCGTAGGGACAGCTTACGAGCAGTACTTC.

The chain combines TRBV10-3 with TRBJ1-1, with a tentative D call TRBD1 (5 bases). Trimming pared 0 bases from V and 3 bases from J, leaving 11 bases between. This CDR3 has 15 residues. Germline lookup yields CDR1 ENHRY and CDR2 SYGVKD. Written as DNA, the CDR3 is TGTGCCATCAGTGAGTCGTCAGGGCCAGACACTGAAGCTTTCTTT. It encodes CAISESSGPDTEAFF.

The chain links TRBV30 to TRBJ2-7; D perhaps matches TRBD2 (5 bases). The CDR3 loop spans 15 amino acids. Looked up from germline, CDR1 is GTSNPN and CDR2 is SVGIG (reference sequence). V was cut by 1 base and J by 3 bases, with 16 bases left in between. DNA of the CDR3: TGTGCCTGGAGTGCTAGAGGGAAACCTTACTACGAGCAGTACTTC. Protein sequence: CAWSARGKPYYEQYF.

The gene calls are TRBV6-6 and TRBJ2-7, with D uncertain. Germline assignment: CDR1 MNHNY and CDR2 SVGAGI (reference sequence). This CDR3 has 14 residues. Trimming took off 4 bases at V and 4 bases at J, with 14 bases between the two ends. The CDR3 DNA sequence: TGTGCCAGCAGTTCCGCGGTCAACGGGTACGAGCAGTACTTC. Translating gives CASSSAVNGYEQYF.

A note on this clone: A read error may account for a junction end that differs from germline. This rearrangement joins TRBV27 to TRBJ1-2, with 7 bases matching TRBD1. CDR3 length: 14 amino acids. Germline V gives CDR1 MNHEY, CDR2 SMNVEV (reference sequence). The CDR3 DNA is TGTGCCAGCAGTTTTTGGCTAGGGGGCCATGGCCACACCTTC. It codes for CASSFWLGGHGHTF.

The rearrangement links TRBV23-1 to TRBJ2-7, with D possibly matching TRBD1 (5 bases). TRBV23-1 is an ORF for which the function is uncertain. Trimming stripped 0 bases from V and 0 bases from J, with 27 bases between. There are 21 residues in the CDR3. CDR3 sequence: CASSQSHPLKLDSESSYEQYF. In DNA form, the CDR3 reads TGCGCCAGCAGTCAATCCCATCCTCTAAAACTCGACAGCGAGAGCTCCTACGAGCAGTACTTC.

The J gene is TRBJ2-1, the V gene TRBV7-6, with TRBD2 identical over 7 bases. The CDR3 spans 15 residues. CDR1 is SGHVS and CDR2 is FNYEAQ in the germline V gene. V lost 2 bases and J lost 10; bases outside the gene matches: 11. The CDR3 sequence is CASSLSAGVAHEQFF. The CDR3, as DNA: TGTGCCAGCAGCTTAAGTGCGGGAGTGGCCCACGAGCAGTTCTTC.

The J gene is TRBJ2-2, the V gene TRBV29-1; D call uncertain. CDR1 and CDR2 (germline): SQVTM, ANQGSEA. V was clipped by 4 bases and J by 2 bases, with 8 bases between them. The CDR3 has 13 amino acids. CDR3 nucleotide sequence: TGCAGCGTTGGAGACCTTAACACCGGGGAGCTGTTTTTT. Amino acid sequence: CSVGDLNTGELFF.

The chain is built from TRBV7-3 and TRBJ2-2; 8 positions match TRBD1. This CDR3 is built from 15 residues. Germline V CDR1 and CDR2: SGHTA, FQGTGA. Unmatched junction bases numbered 6, after V lost 2 bases and J lost 7 bases. The chain's CDR3 is CASSLAGGDFGELFF. Written as DNA, the CDR3 is TGTGCCAGCAGCTTAGCAGGGGGCGACTTCGGGGAGCTGTTTTTT.

This chain joins TRBV5-8 and TRBJ2-3, with D uncertain. This CDR3 has 12 residues. V lost 4 bases, J lost 1 base, and 4 bases lay in between. CDR1 is SGHTS and CDR2 is YDEGEE in the germline V gene. CDR3 coding DNA: TGTGCCAGCAGCCGAGGCACAGATACGCAGTATTTT. It codes for CASSRGTDTQYF.

V usage is TRBV10-3 and J usage is TRBJ2-3; D remains unclear. The V gene lost 3 bases and the J gene lost 6 bases, with 7 bases spanning the gap. The germline V gene encodes CDR1 ENHRY and CDR2 SYGVKD. This CDR3 has 12 residues. CDR3 in DNA: TGTGCCATCAGTGAAGCCCGCGATACGCAGTATTTT. The encoded protein is CAISEARDTQYF.

The V call is TRBV7-2, the J call TRBJ2-2, with 8 positions matching TRBD2. Trimming removed 8 bases from V and 6 bases from J; junction bases left unmatched: 11. CDR1 is SGHTA, CDR2 FQGNSA, per germline. The CDR3 runs 15 residues. The CDR3 nucleotides read TGTGCCAGCTCGGGGGGGAGGGTTAAGTCCGGGGAGCTGTTTTTT. It specifies CASSGGRVKSGELFF. Full variable domain (outside the CDR3, taken from reference TRBV7-2 and TRBJ2-2): GAGVSQSPSNKVTEKGKDVELRCDPISGHTALYWYRQSLGQGLEFLIYFQGNSAPDKSGLPSDRFSAERTGGSVSTLTIQRTQQEDSAVYLCASSGGRVKSGELFFGEGSRLTVL.

The rearrangement joins TRBV7-2 to TRBJ2-1, with 15 bases fitting TRBD2. Unmatched junction bases numbered 6, after V lost 0 bases and J lost 0 bases. There are 20 residues in the CDR3. Germline loops: CDR1 SGHTA, CDR2 FQGNSA. The CDR3 spells CASSLARGLAGGSSYNEQFF. CDR3 coding DNA: TGTGCCAGCAGCTTAGCTAGGGGACTAGCGGGAGGTAGCTCCTACAATGAGCAGTTCTTC. Using reference TRBV7-2 and TRBJ2-1 for the parts outside the CDR3, the full variable domain is GAGVSQSPSNKVTEKGKDVELRCDPISGHTALYWYRQSLGQGLEFLIYFQGNSAPDKSGLPSDRFSAERTGGSVSTLTIQRTQQEDSAVYLCASSLARGLAGGSSYNEQFFGPGTRLTVL.

A few counts support this clone. The rearrangement uses TRBV2 and TRBJ1-2; D is perhaps TRBD1 (5 bases). The germline gives CDR1 SNHLY, CDR2 FYNNEI. The CDR3 totals 12 residues. V lost 6 bases and J 8 bases, leaving 13 bases between the germline ends. CDR3 sequence (DNA): TGTGCCAGCAGCAGGGAAAATAGGGGCTACACCTTC. This codes for CASSRENRGYTF.

The CDR3 loop is CASSHRVSEAFF. CDR3 in DNA: TGTGCCAGCAGTCACAGGGTATCTGAAGCTTTCTTT. The chain employs TRBV6-5 and TRBJ1-1; D perhaps matches TRBD1 (6 bases). Germline CDR1 MNHEY, CDR2 SVGAGI. Trimming removed 5 bases at V and 6 bases at J, with 10 bases between. This CDR3 is 12 amino acids long.

The chain links TRBV5-4 to TRBJ2-3, with D possibly being TRBD1 (5 bases). The germline V gene encodes CDR1 SGHNT and CDR2 YYREEE (reference sequence). This CDR3 spans 13 amino acids. Trimming removed 7 bases at V and 6 bases at J, with 15 bases between. DNA for the CDR3: TGTGCCAGCGAAGGGGCTGTTTCCGATACGCAGTATTTT. Its protein is CASEGAVSDTQYF.

This chain connects TRBV25-1 to TRBJ2-5; 8 bases line up with TRBD2. Trimming took 1 base from V and 7 from J; bases not matched to a gene: 14. The CDR3 runs to 17 residues. Germline assignment: CDR1 MGHDK and CDR2 SYGVNS. The CDR3 spells CASSESVSGREGVTQYF. The DNA for the CDR3 is TGTGCCAGCAGTGAATCAGTAAGCGGGAGAGAGGGGGTGACCCAGTACTTC.

The table lists this clone with a few counts. V is TRBV5-1 and J is TRBJ2-7, with TRBD2 matching over 7 bases. Germline CDR1 reads SGHRS; CDR2 reads YFSETQ. The trim removed 7 bases at V and 5 bases at J, leaving 12 bases unmatched. CDR3 length: 14 residues. Here the CDR3 reads CASARAEGRDEQYF. CDR3 DNA sequence: TGCGCCAGCGCCCGGGCGGAGGGGAGGGACGAGCAGTACTTC.

The rearrangement uses TRBV7-9 and TRBJ2-5; D is possibly TRBD2 (5 bases). There are 15 residues in the CDR3. Trimming took off 3 bases at V and 5 bases at J, with 16 bases between the two ends. The germline CDR1 and CDR2 sequences are SEHNR and FQNEAQ (reference sequence). CDR3 sequence: CASSFMGGREETQYF. The CDR3, as DNA: TGTGCCAGCAGCTTCATGGGTGGGAGAGAGGAGACCCAGTACTTC.

The V gene is TRBV4-1, the J gene TRBJ2-5, with a possible D match to TRBD2 (5 bases). This CDR3 spans 14 amino acids. Trimming took off 4 bases at V and 7 bases at J, with 16 bases between the two ends. Germline V gene data show CDR1 as MGHRA and CDR2 as YSYEKL. The CDR3 region has the DNA TGCGCCAGCAGCCGCAACGGACTGCCTGGGACCCAGTACTTC. It codes for CASSRNGLPGTQYF.

The chain couples TRBV5-1 to TRBJ1-1; 10 bases are shared with TRBD1. There are 17 residues in the CDR3. V shed 1 base and J 1 base; nucleotides not matched to a gene: 7. Germline CDR1 is SGHRS and CDR2 is YFSETQ. The CDR3 DNA sequence: TGCGCCAGCAGCTTGTTGGGACAGGGGAGGGCGAACACTGAAGCTTTCTTT. It yields the protein CASSLLGQGRANTEAFF.

This clone has a single count. J is TRBJ2-7 and V is TRBV30; D might be TRBD1 (6 bases). Trimming shortened V by 5 bases and J by 4 bases, and 18 bases separated the two germline ends. The CDR3 has 14 amino acids. Looked up from germline, CDR1 is GTSNPN and CDR2 is SVGIG (reference sequence). The CDR3 nucleotides read TGTGCCTGGGGTGCCGGGACACTTACTTACGAGCAGTACTTC. Protein: CAWGAGTLTYEQYF.

The chain links TRBV6-4 to TRBJ2-7; TRBD2 might be the D (5 bases). CDR1 and CDR2 from the germline V gene are MRHNA and SNTAGT. The CDR3 runs 16 residues. The ends were cut back, 2 bases at V and 0 bases at J, with 14 bases in the middle. CDR3 nucleotide sequence: TGTGCCAGCAGTGACCCGACGGGGTTATCCTCCTACGAGCAGTACTTC. Translation: CASSDPTGLSSYEQYF.

The rearrangement joins TRBV11-2 to TRBJ2-3; 7 nucleotides match TRBD2. This CDR3 is 14 amino acids long. The V segment lost 7 bases and the J segment 4 bases; nucleotides outside the gene matches: 8. Germline V gives CDR1 SGHAT, CDR2 FQNNGV. The CDR3 spells CASTLGRDADTQYF. CDR3 in DNA: TGTGCCAGCACCCTAGGGAGGGACGCAGATACGCAGTATTTT.

The genes are TRBV6-5 and TRBJ1-2, with no clear D. From germline, CDR1 is MNHEY and CDR2 SVGAGI. Deletions cut 2 bases from V and 8 bases from J, with 12 bases between. The CDR3 sequence is 13 residues long. The chain's CDR3 is CASSYRAEGGYTF. The CDR3 DNA follows: TGTGCCAGCAGTTACAGGGCCGAGGGAGGCTACACCTTC.

CDR3 in DNA: TGCGCCAGCAGCGTAGGGACTAGCCGGAGGGAGCTGTTTTTT. This encodes CASSVGTSRRELFF. The V call is TRBV5-1, the J call TRBJ2-2; TRBD2 agrees at 9 bases. Trimming took 4 bases from V and 9 from J; bases not matched to a gene: 7. CDR3 length equals 14 residues. Germline V lookup: CDR1 SGHRS, CDR2 YFSETQ.